These 27 T cell receptor beta chains were sequenced from one sample in a study of cytomegalovirus exposure and HLA in healthy donors. Use of 60 Vbeta and 13 Jbeta primers characterized the PCR. Some clones are missing from TCRdb's copy, which holds only in-frame ones; the method was immunoSEQ multiplex PCR. The repertoire has roughly 150,000 clones, more than 70% of them found once; the top ten carry 2.5% to 3.5%. Sequencing was performed on PBMCs. The receptors derive from a male donor in good health and CMV-seronegative.

The gene calls are TRBV14 and TRBJ1-2; D unclear. The V end was cut by 6 bases, the J end by 0 bases, with 11 bases between. Germline V gene data show CDR1 as SGHDN and CDR2 as FVKESK. CDR3 length equals 14 residues. CDR3 DNA: TGTGCCAGCAGTCCAGGCATTACTAACTATGGCTACACCTTC. Translation: CASSPGITNYGYTF.

V is TRBV25-1 and J is TRBJ1-5; D gene unclear. The CDR3 consists of 16 residues. Per the germline V gene, CDR1 is MGHDK and CDR2 is SYGVNS. Trimming removed 1 base from V and 2 bases from J, with 12 bases in between. CDR3 protein: CASSESQQAGNQPQHF. The CDR3, as DNA: TGTGCCAGCAGTGAATCCCAGCAGGCTGGCAATCAGCCCCAGCATTTT.

The rearrangement links TRBV9 to TRBJ2-7; 8 bases align to TRBD1. Germline CDR1 SGDLS, CDR2 YYNGEE. V shed 0 bases and J 7 bases; nucleotides not matched to a gene: 6. The CDR3 sequence is 14 residues long. The CDR3 DNA reads as TGTGCCAGCAGCGTAGATCCAGGGGGCGAAGAGCAGTACTTC. It is translated as CASSVDPGGEEQYF. Together with reference TRBV9 and TRBJ2-7, the CDR3 gives the full variable domain: DSGVTQTPKHLITATGQRVTLRCSPRSGDLSVYWYQQSLDQGLQFLIQYYNGEERAKGNILERFSAQQFPDLHSELNLSSLELGDSALYFCASSVDPGGEEQYFGPGTRLTVT.

The rearrangement links TRBV27 to TRBJ2-1; 11 bases line up with TRBD2. This CDR3 has 13 amino acids. Germline V gene sequence: CDR1 MNHEY, CDR2 SMNVEV (reference sequence). V lost 6 bases and J lost 7; bases outside the gene matches: 2. This CDR3 is CASRTSGANEQFF. The CDR3 DNA sequence: TGTGCCAGCAGGACTAGCGGGGCTAATGAGCAGTTCTTC.

CDR3 in amino acids: CASSSPRTQSSYEQYF. In nucleotides, the CDR3 is TGTGCCAGCAGCTCTCCCCGGACTCAGAGCTCCTACGAGCAGTACTTC. The chain uses TRBV28 and TRBJ2-7, with a possible D match to TRBD2 (5 bases). V lost 6 bases and J 0 bases, leaving 18 bases between the germline ends. Germline CDR1 MDHEN, CDR2 SYDVKM. The CDR3 spans 16 residues.

This clone was detected only once. V is TRBV5-1 and J is TRBJ1-2; D gene uncertain. In germline, CDR1 is SGHRS, CDR2 YFSETQ. The V gene lost 1 base and the J gene lost 1 base, with 17 bases spanning the gap. CDR3 size: 17 residues. The CDR3 nucleotides are TGCGCCAGCAGCTTGTTCGTTCTCCTGTCGGGTAACTATGGCTACACCTTC. It specifies CASSLFVLLSGNYGYTF.

V is TRBV5-4 and J is TRBJ2-3; 7 bases agree with TRBD2. This CDR3 contains 13 residues. V was pared by 4 bases and J by 1 base, with 0 bases of the junction left unmatched. Germline CDR1 reads SGHNT; CDR2 reads YYREEE (reference sequence). Here the CDR3 reads CASSGRGTDTQYF. The DNA for the CDR3 is TGTGCCAGCAGCGGGAGGGGCACAGATACGCAGTATTTT.

This chain connects TRBV5-5 to TRBJ2-7; tentative D call: TRBD2 (6 bases). The CDR3 is 17 amino acids. Germline V gene data show CDR1 as SGHKS and CDR2 as YYEKEE (reference sequence). Trimming pared 0 bases from V and 5 bases from J, leaving 21 bases between. This CDR3 is CASSLAIWGVGVNEQYF. The CDR3 DNA reads TGTGCCAGCAGCTTGGCGATCTGGGGGGTCGGCGTTAACGAGCAGTACTTC.

The rearrangement joins TRBV7-9 to TRBJ2-3, with 7 bases matching TRBD2. From germline, CDR1 is SEHNR and CDR2 FQNEAQ (reference sequence). The CDR3 length is 17 residues. After removal of 0 bases from V and 4 bases from J, the junction contained 10 bases not matched to a gene. This chain's CDR3 is CASSLAGGLKGADTQYF. The CDR3 DNA is TGTGCCAGCAGCTTAGCGGGGGGACTAAAGGGCGCAGATACGCAGTATTTT.

This clone was detected a few times. This rearrangement joins TRBV5-1 to TRBJ1-5; 9 bases map to TRBD1. The CDR3 loop spans 16 amino acids. CDR1 SGHRS and CDR2 YFSETQ come from the germline V gene. Trimming removed 3 bases from V and 4 bases from J; junction bases left unmatched: 8. The CDR3 spells CASSWGDREENQPQHF. CDR3 bases: TGCGCCAGCAGCTGGGGGGACAGGGAAGAGAATCAGCCCCAGCATTTT.

The chain couples TRBV6-1 to TRBJ2-1; 10 bases map to TRBD2. Germline V gives CDR1 MNHNS, CDR2 SASEGT. CDR3 size: 17 residues. The ends lost 4 bases at V and 4 bases at J; junction bases unmatched: 10. The CDR3 sequence: CASSALALAGGYNEQFF. In DNA, the CDR3 is TGTGCCAGCAGTGCTTTGGCGTTAGCGGGAGGTTACAATGAGCAGTTCTTC.

This clone was seen only once. J is TRBJ2-7 and V is TRBV7-9, with unresolved D. CDR1 is SEHNR, CDR2 FQNEAQ, per germline (reference sequence). V was clipped by 1 base and J by 7 bases, with 17 bases between them. The CDR3 runs to 15 residues. CDR3 residues: CASSLDSAGPEEQYF. In DNA, the CDR3 is TGTGCCAGCAGCTTAGATTCTGCAGGCCCCGAAGAGCAGTACTTC.

This chain joins TRBV5-6 and TRBJ1-6, with 7 nucleotides matching TRBD1. The V segment lost 6 bases and the J segment 9 bases; nucleotides outside the gene matches: 9. CDR1 is SGHDT, CDR2 YYEEEE, per germline. There are 14 residues in the CDR3. The CDR3 region is CASNSPDRVSPLHF. The CDR3 DNA is TGTGCCAGCAATTCCCCCGACAGGGTTTCACCCCTCCACTTT.

This clone occurred a few times. This sequence joins TRBV7-2 and TRBJ2-2, with 8 bases aligning to TRBD1. Unmatched junction bases numbered 2, after V lost 1 base and J lost 7 bases. Germline V gene sequence: CDR1 SGHTA, CDR2 FQGNSA. The CDR3 totals 14 residues. For the CDR3, the DNA is TGTGCCAGCAGCTTAGAACAGGGGGTCGGGGAGCTGTTTTTT. Translating it yields CASSLEQGVGELFF. The entire variable domain, with the rest obtained from reference TRBV7-2 and TRBJ2-2, is as follows: GAGVSQSPSNKVTEKGKDVELRCDPISGHTALYWYRQSLGQGLEFLIYFQGNSAPDKSGLPSDRFSAERTGGSVSTLTIQRTQQEDSAVYLCASSLEQGVGELFFGEGSRLTVL.

The chain is built from TRBV5-1 and TRBJ2-5; 8 bases fit TRBD2. The DNA matches TRBJ2-7 better at its end, which makes the J call doubtful. The CDR3 has 14 amino acids. CDR1 is SGHRS and CDR2 is YFSETQ in the germline V gene. The CDR3 DNA follows: TGCGCCAGCAGCTTGGGCGGGGGGCGCGGCGAGCAGTACTTC. This sequence encodes CASSLGGGRGEQYF.

This clone was recorded a few times. This rearrangement joins TRBV7-9 to TRBJ1-1; maybe TRBD1 (5 bases). V was clipped by 1 base and J by 5 bases, with 11 bases between them. The CDR3 covers 14 residues. Germline V gene lookup returns CDR1 SEHNR and CDR2 FQNEAQ (reference sequence). In DNA, the CDR3 is TGTGCCAGCAGCTTAGAGGGGCTCGGTACTGAAGCTTTCTTT. Translating it yields CASSLEGLGTEAFF. The full variable domain, in which reference TRBV7-9 and TRBJ1-1 provide the parts outside the CDR3, is DTGVSQNPRHKITKRGQNVTFRCDPISEHNRLYWYRQTLGQGPEFLTYFQNEAQLEKSRLLSDRFSAERPKGSFSTLEIQRTEQGDSAMYLCASSLEGLGTEAFFGQGTRLTVV.

Notes on this clone: The same CDR3 also results from other DNA sequences found in this sample. The rearrangement uses TRBV30 and TRBJ1-2; maybe TRBD1 (6 bases). The CDR3 loop spans 12 amino acids. Germline CDR1 is GTSNPN and CDR2 is SVGIG (reference sequence). The ends were cut back, 4 bases at V and 2 bases at J, with 8 bases in the middle. CDR3 residues: CAWNRANYGYTF. Written as DNA, the CDR3 is TGTGCCTGGAACAGGGCAAACTATGGCTACACCTTC.

V and J are TRBV18 and TRBJ2-1; 8 bases line up with TRBD2. Germline V CDR1 and CDR2: KGHSH, LQKENI. The CDR3 consists of 16 residues. Losses at the gene ends were 3 bases for V and 4 bases for J; bases not matched to a gene: 8. The chain's CDR3 is CASSPQASGHYNEQFF. CDR3 nucleotides: TGTGCCAGCTCACCTCAGGCTAGCGGGCATTACAATGAGCAGTTCTTC.

The chain recombines TRBV11-2 with TRBJ1-3; TRBD1 agrees at 7 bases. CDR1 is SGHAT and CDR2 is FQNNGV in the germline V gene. The ends lost 1 base at V and 2 bases at J; junction bases unmatched: 14. The CDR3 spans 19 residues. CDR3 DNA: TGTGCCAGCAGCTTAGCCTCAGGGGGACACTCACTGGCTGGAAACACCATATATTTT. This gives the protein CASSLASGGHSLAGNTIYF.

In this sample, this clone turned up once. J is TRBJ1-4 and V is TRBV7-2; D uncertain. The CDR3 has 16 amino acids. Trimming cost V 2 bases and J 10 bases, with 20 bases left between them. Germline CDR1 SGHTA, CDR2 FQGNSA. This CDR3 reads CASSLNSFAAAGKLFF. In nucleotides, the CDR3 is TGTGCCAGCAGCTTAAACTCGTTTGCGGCGGCGGGAAAACTGTTTTTT.

The chain uses TRBV11-2 and TRBJ1-2; 9 nucleotides match TRBD1. CDR1 SGHAT and CDR2 FQNNGV come from the germline V gene. The V and J ends lost 5 bases and 2 bases, in that order; junction bases with no gene match: 6. The CDR3 extends over 15 amino acids. As DNA, the CDR3 is TGTGCCAGCAGCCCCCGGACAGGGGACAACTATGGCTACACCTTC. Its protein is CASSPRTGDNYGYTF.

The rearrangement links TRBV4-1 to TRBJ2-2, with TRBD2 matching 9 bases. This CDR3 has 16 amino acids. Trimming removed 1 base from V and 4 bases from J; junction bases left unmatched: 4. Germline V lookup: CDR1 MGHRA, CDR2 YSYEKL. CDR3 residues: CASSQGGGGATGELFF. The CDR3 DNA reads TGCGCCAGCAGCCAAGGCGGCGGGGGGGCCACCGGGGAGCTGTTTTTT.

This clone was detected once. The chain carries TRBV5-1 and TRBJ2-1, with 7 bases aligning to TRBD2. Germline V lookup: CDR1 SGHRS, CDR2 YFSETQ. J lost 3 bases, V lost 0 bases, and 3 bases had no gene match. The CDR3 is 15 amino acids. CDR3 sequence (DNA): TGCGCCAGCAGCTTGGAAGCGGGGAACTACAATGAGCAGTTCTTC. As protein: CASSLEAGNYNEQFF.

This rearrangement joins TRBV28 to TRBJ1-2, with D unresolved. Germline V lookup: CDR1 MDHEN, CDR2 SYDVKM. The germline V and J ends were trimmed by 8 bases and 5 bases, with 12 bases remaining between them. The CDR3 contains 12 residues. The CDR3 protein is CASQSERYGYTF. CDR3 bases: TGTGCCAGCCAAAGTGAGCGTTATGGCTACACCTTC.

The rearrangement joins TRBV27 to TRBJ2-7; 11 bases line up with TRBD1. CDR1 is MNHEY, CDR2 SMNVEV, per germline (reference sequence). V shed 4 bases, J shed 3 bases, and the junction held 5 bases outside the gene matches. The CDR3 contains 15 residues. CDR3 DNA: TGTGCCAGCAGTTCCCCCGGGACAGGGGGCTACGAGCAGTACTTC. Translation: CASSSPGTGGYEQYF.

The chain uses TRBV19 and TRBJ2-5; 7 bases align to TRBD1. CDR1 and CDR2 (germline): LNHDA, SQIVND (reference sequence). V gave up 4 bases and J gave up 3 bases; unmatched junction bases: 8. The CDR3 sequence is 15 residues long. The CDR3 DNA follows: TGTGCCAGTAGTACCGATTCCGGGACAGAAGAGACCCAGTACTTC. Amino acid sequence: CASSTDSGTEETQYF.

This rearrangement joins TRBV4-2 to TRBJ2-1; 10 bases match TRBD2. J gave up 7 bases and V 1 base, and 7 bases lay outside the gene matches. The CDR3 covers 16 residues. Germline loops: CDR1 LGHNA, CDR2 YNFKEQ. The DNA for the CDR3 is TGTGCCAGCAGCCAAGCCAGCGGGGGGGTGAAAAATGAGCAGTTCTTC. This translates into CASSQASGGVKNEQFF.